This TCR beta chain was identified during a study of Ad26.COV2.S vaccination and SARS-CoV-2 variants. Overall study findings and caveats: It was reported that spike-specific CD8+ and CD4+ T cell responses were substantially broad after vaccination. Participants given vaccine showed non-spike TCR breadth similar to that of placebo recipients.

The CDR3 covers 12 residues. Trimming shortened V by 7 bases and J by 4 bases, and 10 bases separated the two germline ends. The table came from immunoSEQ multiplex PCR; TCRdb's copy has only in-frame clones and leaves some out. The sample holds about 350,000 clones, about 92% seen once. About this clone: The target antigen is unknown.

The receptor was derived from a human donor who had recovered from COVID-19. The chain is built from TRBV12-3 or TRBV12-4 and TRBJ1-2; maybe TRBD1 (5 bases). Sequencing used peripheral blood, obtained after recovery from COVID-19. The CDR3 DNA sequence: TGTGCCAGCATGGGGGATTCCTATGGCTACACCTTC. It encodes CASMGDSYGYTF.